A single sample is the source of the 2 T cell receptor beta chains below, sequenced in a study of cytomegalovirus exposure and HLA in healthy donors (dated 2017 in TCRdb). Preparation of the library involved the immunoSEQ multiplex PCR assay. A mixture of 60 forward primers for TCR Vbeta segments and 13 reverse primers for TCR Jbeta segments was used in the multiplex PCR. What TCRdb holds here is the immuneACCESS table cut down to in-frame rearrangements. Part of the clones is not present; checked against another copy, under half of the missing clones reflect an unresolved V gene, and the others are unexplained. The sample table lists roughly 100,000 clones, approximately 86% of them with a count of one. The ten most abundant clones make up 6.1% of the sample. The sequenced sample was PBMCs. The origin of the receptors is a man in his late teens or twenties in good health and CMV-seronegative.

The CDR3 region has the DNA TGCGCCAGCAGCCCATCCGGGGAGGGGGGTTGGGAGCAGTACTTC. It codes for CASSPSGEGGWEQYF. The chain carries TRBV4-3 and TRBJ2-5, with D perhaps matching TRBD2 (7 bases). Deletions cut 4 bases from V and 11 bases from J, with 23 bases between. This CDR3 comprises 15 residues. CDR1 LGHNA and CDR2 YSLEER come from the germline V gene.

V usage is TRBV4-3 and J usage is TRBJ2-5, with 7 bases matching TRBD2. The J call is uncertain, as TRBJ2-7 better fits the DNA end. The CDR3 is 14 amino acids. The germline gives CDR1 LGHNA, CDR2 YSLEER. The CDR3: CASSLASGSYEQYF. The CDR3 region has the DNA TGCGCCAGCAGCCTCGCTAGCGGCTCCTACGAGCAGTACTTC.